This T cell receptor (delta chain) is from a study of γδ T cells in repeated Plasmodium falciparum infection. Study context: The natural-infection arm compared Malian children under seasonal malaria with matched Australian children. Study-wide results and limits: Compared with Australian children, Malian Vdelta2-negative repertoires seemed more clonal, less diverse, less shared.

Both TRG and TRD chains were sequenced from each sorted sample. TCRdb reapplied CATT to the multiplex PCR reads. The data show around 82,000 delta-chain clones, approximately 1.5% seen once. Bulk repertoires came from Vgamma9/Vdelta2+ or Vdelta2-negative gammadelta T cells flow-sorted from PBMC. Regarding this clone: Its target is unknown. Its ends do not fully match the called genes, so a read error is possible.

The CDR3 loop spans 16 amino acids. The germline V gene has CDR1 TVYSNPD and CDR2 GDNSRS (reference sequence). The specimen sequenced was gamma-delta T cells from blood. The rearrangement joins TRDV3 to TRDJ1; 12 positions agree with TRDD3. The TCR was taken from a pool of human donors (malaria-infected and uninfected, not separated). The chain's CDR3 is CALPPSTGGYTDKHIF. The CDR3 DNA sequence: TGTGCCCTCCCGCCTTCTACTGGGGGATACACCGATAAACACATCTTT.